The 27 T cell receptor beta chains below all came from one sample that was sequenced in a study of chemoradiotherapy in HPV16-positive cancers (dated by TCRdb to 2021 to 2024). The library was prepared using the immunoSEQ multiplex PCR assay. TCRdb mirrors the immuneACCESS table, restricted to in-frame sequences. Some clones are absent from its copies; in checked studies, under half trace to an unresolved V gene, and the reason for the others is unknown. This sample is represented by about 4,000 clones; roughly 80% of them were singletons. The ten top clones hold 8% to 9% of the sample. The sequencing used tumor tissue, collected from a patient who underwent chemoradiotherapy. All receptors derive from a human donor with HPV-associated anogenital cancer.

The V and J genes are TRBV18 and TRBJ1-4, with D unclear. CDR3 length equals 14 residues. From germline, CDR1 is KGHSH and CDR2 LQKENI. With 3 bases removed from V and 0 bases from J, the gap between germline ends came to 5 bases. Written as DNA, the CDR3 is TGTGCCAGCTCACCGGATGCAACTAATGAAAAACTGTTTTTT. This codes for CASSPDATNEKLFF.

CDR3 coding DNA: TGTGCCAGCAGTTCCCGGACTACAGGGTTAGGTAGCACTGAAGCTTTCTTT. Its protein product is CASSSRTTGLGSTEAFF. The V and J genes are TRBV28 and TRBJ1-1; D is possibly TRBD1 (6 bases). From germline, CDR1 is MDHEN and CDR2 SYDVKM. Trimming removed 4 bases from V and 4 bases from J, with 22 bases in between. This CDR3 has 17 residues.

The gene calls are TRBV4-1 and TRBJ2-7, with D tentatively TRBD2 (7 bases). With 5 bases removed from V and 6 bases from J, the gap between germline ends came to 23 bases. This CDR3 comprises 16 residues. CDR1 and CDR2 (germline): MGHRA, YSYEKL. CDR3 DNA sequence: TGCGCCAGCAGCAAAGGGGGTCGCGGGGGCGGATCCGAGCAGTACTTC. Translated, it gives CASSKGGRGGGSEQYF.

The chain uses TRBV9 and TRBJ1-5; 8 bases map to TRBD1. V was pared by 3 bases and J by 5 bases, with 4 bases of the junction left unmatched. Looked up from germline, CDR1 is SGDLS and CDR2 is YYNGEE. The length of the CDR3 is 14 residues. CDR3 residues: CASSEGQEYQPQHF. In DNA, the CDR3 is TGTGCCAGCAGCGAGGGACAGGAGTATCAGCCCCAGCATTTT.

V usage is TRBV6-6 and J usage is TRBJ2-5; 8 positions agree with TRBD1. The DNA matches TRBJ2-7 better at its end, which makes the J call doubtful. The germline CDR1 and CDR2 sequences are MNHNY and SVGAGI (reference sequence). This CDR3 is 11 amino acids long. The CDR3 is CASGQGDEQYF. The CDR3 coding sequence is TGTGCCAGCGGACAGGGTGACGAGCAGTACTTC.

A few counts support this clone. The CDR3 reads CASSLAGRVGELFF. Written as DNA, the CDR3 is TGTGCCAGCAGCTTGGCCGGCAGAGTCGGGGAGCTGTTTTTT. The J gene is TRBJ2-2, the V gene TRBV5-5; D unclear. The CDR3 loop spans 14 amino acids. Germline V gene sequence: CDR1 SGHKS, CDR2 YYEKEE (reference sequence). Trimming removed 0 bases from V and 7 bases from J, with 10 bases in between.

This chain connects TRBV5-1 to TRBJ2-7; 16 bases are shared with TRBD2. CDR1 and CDR2 from the germline V gene are SGHRS and YFSETQ. CDR3 size: 18 residues. Unmatched junction bases numbered 12, after V lost 4 bases and J lost 5 bases. The CDR3 DNA reads TGCGCCAGCAGCACCGGGACTAGCGGGGGGGCCATACTAAACGAGCAGTACTTC. It specifies CASSTGTSGGAILNEQYF.

The chain joins TRBV5-5 to TRBJ2-3; 10 nucleotides agree with TRBD2. V shed 0 bases and J 3 bases; nucleotides not matched to a gene: 4. The CDR3 loop spans 16 amino acids. In germline, CDR1 is SGHKS, CDR2 YYEKEE (reference sequence). The CDR3: CASSLAASGRTDTQYF. CDR3 in DNA: TGTGCCAGCAGCTTGGCGGCTAGCGGGAGAACAGATACGCAGTATTTT.

The chain recombines TRBV7-3 with TRBJ2-1; D perhaps matches TRBD1 (6 bases). The CDR3 extends over 15 amino acids. The V end lost 7 bases, the J end lost 5 bases, and 18 bases lay between the germline ends. Germline V gene data show CDR1 as SGHTA and CDR2 as FQGTGA. For the CDR3, the DNA is TGTGCCAGCACCCTTGGGGGCCCGGGTCACAATGAGCAGTTCTTC. Its translation: CASTLGGPGHNEQFF.

This chain connects TRBV29-1 to TRBJ1-3; a possible D gene is TRBD1 (6 bases). Germline values: CDR1 SQVTM, CDR2 ANQGSEA. CDR3 size: 14 residues. Trimming removed 5 bases from V and 0 bases from J, with 11 bases in between. CDR3 nucleotides: TGCAGCGTTATGGACAGAAACTCTGGAAACACCATATATTTT. It encodes CSVMDRNSGNTIYF.

The chain joins TRBV27 to TRBJ1-4; weak D call: TRBD1 (6 bases). CDR3 length: 14 amino acids. From germline, CDR1 is MNHEY and CDR2 SMNVEV (reference sequence). The V end lost 2 bases, the J end lost 2 bases, and 6 bases lay between the germline ends. The CDR3 DNA is TGTGCCAGCAGTTTACAGGGGACTAATGAAAAACTGTTTTTT. Translating gives CASSLQGTNEKLFF. The complete variable domain, with remaining parts taken from reference TRBV27 and TRBJ1-4, reads EAQVTQNPRYLITVTGKKLTVTCSQNMNHEYMSWYRQDPGLGLRQIYYSMNVEVTDKGDVPEGYKVSRKEKRNFPLILESPSPNQTSLYFCASSLQGTNEKLFFGSGTQLSVL.

The chain is built from TRBV7-8 and TRBJ1-6, with TRBD1 matching over 8 bases. CDR1 and CDR2 (germline): SGHVS, FQNEAQ. The CDR3 runs 14 residues. V shed 2 bases and J 9 bases; nucleotides not matched to a gene: 3. For the CDR3, the DNA is TGTGCCAGCAGCTTACAGGGGGCGGGTTCACCCCTCCACTTT. Translating gives CASSLQGAGSPLHF.

The gene calls are TRBV28 and TRBJ2-3; 12 bases line up with TRBD2. The CDR3 consists of 18 residues. Germline CDR1 and CDR2: MDHEN and SYDVKM. V lost 7 bases and J lost 5; bases outside the gene matches: 16. The CDR3 DNA reads TGTGCCAGCAAGAGGGGTCGACTAGCGGGAGTATTGAGAGATACGCAGTATTTT. Translated, it gives CASKRGRLAGVLRDTQYF.

The chain carries TRBV2 and TRBJ2-5, with D unresolved. CDR1 and CDR2 (germline): SNHLY, FYNNEI. Trimming pared 2 bases from V and 1 base from J, leaving 5 bases between. This CDR3 has 13 residues. CDR3 nucleotide sequence: TGTGCCAGCAGTGAATGGGGCCAAGAGACCCAGTACTTC. Protein product: CASSEWGQETQYF.

The chain uses TRBV7-3 and TRBJ2-1; TRBD2 is a possible D gene (5 bases). V shed 5 bases and J shed 5 bases, with 13 bases lying between them. Germline CDR1 reads SGHTA; CDR2 reads FQGTGA. CDR3 size: 14 residues. CDR3 sequence: CASSPTHGDNEQFF. CDR3 bases: TGTGCCAGCAGCCCTACCCACGGGGACAATGAGCAGTTCTTC.

J is TRBJ1-1 and V is TRBV6-6; 7 bases map to TRBD1. The CDR3 contains 14 residues. V lost 2 bases, J lost 9 bases, and 9 bases stayed unmatched. Looked up from germline, CDR1 is MNHNY and CDR2 is SVGAGI (reference sequence). As DNA, the CDR3 is TGTGCCAGCAGTTACCTCGACAGGGAGGGAAAAGCTTTCTTT. It yields the protein CASSYLDREGKAFF.

This chain joins TRBV12-5 and TRBJ1-5; 9 bases agree with TRBD1. The length of the CDR3 is 20 residues. After removal of 0 bases from V and 3 bases from J, the junction contained 15 bases not matched to a gene. The germline V gene encodes CDR1 LGHNT and CDR2 FRNRAP. The CDR3 nucleotides read TGTGCTAGTGGTTTGGTAAGGGAGGGACAGGGATTACCCCACAATCAGCCCCAGCATTTT. It is translated as CASGLVREGQGLPHNQPQHF.

The chain is built from TRBV7-8 and TRBJ1-1; maybe TRBD1 (5 bases). V was cut by 0 bases and J by 1 base, with 9 bases left in between. The CDR3 contains 15 residues. Germline V gene sequence: CDR1 SGHVS, CDR2 FQNEAQ. CDR3 nucleotides: TGTGCCAGCAGCTTAGCGTGGGGGGGGAACACTGAAGCTTTCTTT. Translated: CASSLAWGGNTEAFF.

The V gene is TRBV19, the J gene TRBJ1-2; D is undetermined. From germline, CDR1 is LNHDA and CDR2 SQIVND (reference sequence). This CDR3 has 14 amino acids. The V end lost 3 bases, the J end lost 5 bases, and 13 bases lay between the germline ends. The DNA of the CDR3 is TGTGCCAGTAGTATCCGGGCCGAACTGTATGGCTACACCTTC. Protein: CASSIRAELYGYTF. Together with reference TRBV19 and TRBJ1-2, the CDR3 gives the full variable domain: DGGITQSPKYLFRKEGQNVTLSCEQNLNHDAMYWYRQDPGQGLRLIYYSQIVNDFQKGDIAEGYSVSREKKESFPLTVTSAQKNPTAFYLCASSIRAELYGYTFGSGTRLTVV.

The chain has TRBV2 and TRBJ1-2, with 8 bases identical to TRBD1. Trimming cost V 6 bases and J 4 bases; bases outside gene matches: 7. From germline, CDR1 is SNHLY and CDR2 FYNNEI. CDR3 size: 14 residues. The CDR3 protein is CASRDTGGAYGYTF. The CDR3 coding sequence is TGTGCCAGCAGGGACACAGGGGGGGCCTATGGCTACACCTTC.

This clone has more than one count but fewer than ten. The chain recombines TRBV7-6 with TRBJ1-5, with D possibly TRBD1 on 6 matching bases. The CDR3 runs to 16 residues. The V end was cut by 1 base, the J end by 6 bases, with 16 bases between. The germline CDR1 and CDR2 sequences are SGHVS and FNYEAQ. The CDR3 spells CASSLGGPRGGQPQHF. The DNA of the CDR3 is TGTGCCAGCAGCTTAGGGGGCCCCAGGGGTGGTCAGCCCCAGCATTTT.

CDR3 sequence (DNA): TGTGCCAGCAGTTTATTCAGGCCCCACACAGGGAGAAACACCATATATTTT. Translating it yields CASSLFRPHTGRNTIYF. The chain is built from TRBV28 and TRBJ1-3; tentatively, D is TRBD1 (6 bases). Trimming left V 1 base short and J 5 bases short, with 18 bases between. CDR1 is MDHEN and CDR2 is SYDVKM in the germline V gene. This CDR3 has 17 amino acids.

V and J are TRBV5-1 and TRBJ1-1, with 9 bases matching TRBD1. The CDR3 loop spans 14 amino acids. With 3 bases clipped from V and 11 bases from J, the junction kept 11 bases outside the gene matches. Per germline, CDR1 SGHRS and CDR2 YFSETQ. The CDR3 region is CASSWLRTGVEAFF. CDR3 nucleotide sequence: TGCGCCAGCAGCTGGCTACGGACAGGGGTCGAGGCTTTCTTT.

This clone has a single count. The chain has TRBV28 and TRBJ1-5; 8 bases agree with TRBD1. V shed 2 bases and J 6 bases; nucleotides not matched to a gene: 3. CDR3 length equals 14 residues. Germline V CDR1 and CDR2: MDHEN, SYDVKM. CDR3: CASSLDRGSQPQHF. The CDR3 DNA reads as TGTGCCAGCAGTTTAGACAGGGGATCTCAGCCCCAGCATTTT. Looking up the rest from reference TRBV28 and TRBJ1-5 gives the full variable domain: DVKVTQSSRYLVKRTGEKVFLECVQDMDHENMFWYRQDPGLGLRLIYFSYDVKMKEKGDIPEGYSVSREKKERFSLILESASTNQTSMYLCASSLDRGSQPQHFGDGTRLSIL.

The chain has TRBV7-2 and TRBJ1-6; 7 nucleotides align to TRBD1. The CDR3 covers 17 residues. V gave up 2 bases and J gave up 7 bases; unmatched junction bases: 11. The germline CDR1 and CDR2 sequences are SGHTA and FQGNSA. CDR3 amino acids: CASSLLGQGGGNSPLHF. In nucleotides, the CDR3 is TGTGCCAGCAGCTTATTGGGCCAGGGGGGCGGAAATTCACCCCTCCACTTT.

The chain has TRBV15 and TRBJ1-5; no firm D call. CDR1 is LNHNV, CDR2 YYDKDF, per germline (reference sequence). The CDR3 totals 12 residues. The V end lost 0 bases, the J end lost 4 bases, and 1 base lay between the germline ends. CDR3 residues: CATSRDNQPQHF. Written as DNA, the CDR3 is TGTGCCACCAGCAGAGATAATCAGCCCCAGCATTTT.

Points on this clone: At the DNA level, this CDR3 is encoded by other sequences in the same sample as well. The J gene is TRBJ1-1, the V gene TRBV10-3; maybe TRBD1 (6 bases). V was cut by 6 bases and J by 1 base, with 9 bases left in between. Germline loops: CDR1 ENHRY, CDR2 SYGVKD. This CDR3 has 13 residues. This CDR3 reads CAIRTQGNTEAFF. In nucleotides, the CDR3 is TGTGCCATCAGGACACAGGGGAACACTGAAGCTTTCTTT.